Here is one T cell receptor (beta chain) with its context. Its antigen is not identified. PBMCs stemmed from less than 13 ml fresh peripheral blood. The data belong to a study of T cells in Graves' hyperthyroidism and ophthalmopathy. Study outcomes and limitations: Patients with ophthalmopathy were separated from those with stable hyperthyroidism by a 13 V-J model.

V was clipped by 6 bases and J by 3 bases; unmatched bases: 9. The CDR3 totals 17 residues. Per the germline V gene, CDR1 is SNHLY and CDR2 is FYNNEI. Amplified TCR beta CDR3 regions derived from RNA transcripts. First-round RT-PCR with HTBI primers amplified the TCR CDR3 region. TCRdb passed the multiplex PCR reads through MiXCR, listing each CDR3 protein once. The sample lists 300,000 to 500,000 distinct CDR3 sequences; around 15% were seen once. The V and J genes are TRBV2 and TRBJ2-1; 12 nucleotides agree with TRBD2. Source material: blood. The sequence was collected from a man aged 50-60 years with Graves' ophthalmopathy. The CDR3: CASSFSSGRDYYNEQFF. Here the CDR3 DNA reads TGTGCCAGCAGCTTCTCTAGCGGGAGGGACTACTACAATGAGCAGTTCTTC.